The rows below give T cell receptor beta chains drawn from one sample of a study of beta chain features in type 1 diabetes. Profiled with immunoSEQ multiplex PCR; TCRdb holds only in-frame clones, not every one. This table has 150,000 to 190,000 clones, 10% to 13% appearing once. Sequenced: central memory CD4+ T cells from blood. The receptor set was obtained from a man aged 25-40 years with type 1 diabetes. Each CDR3 is given with its conserved first and last residue. The D gene is left open where the match is weak. Size tells how often a clone was seen (once, few, many) or the class of an expanded clone, and some rows leave it out.

TGTGCCAGCAGCTTAGGGGGAGGTGGACAGCCCCAGCATTTT	CASSLGGGGQPQHF	-	TRBV7-9	TRBJ1-5	few
TGCGCCAGCAGGGTAGCAGAGACCCAGTACTTC	CASRVAETQYF	-	TRBV5-1	TRBJ2-5	-
TGTGCCAGCTCACCAAGCTACAGGGTCACAGATACGCAGTATTTT	CASSPSYRVTDTQYF	-	TRBV18	TRBJ2-3	few
TGTGCCAGCTCACCACTCGGAACAGGGAGCAATGAGCAGTTCTTC	CASSPLGTGSNEQFF	-	TRBV18	TRBJ2-1	-
TGTGCCTCCTCCGGACAGGCTTTTAGGGGGCAGTACTTC	CASSGQAFRGQYF	TRBD1	TRBV15	TRBJ2-7	-
TGTGCCAGCAGCAGAGTTGAAGGGGGCCTTCCGTACTTC	CASSRVEGGLPYF	TRBD1	TRBV7-9	TRBJ2-7	-
TGTGCCAGCAGTGGACAGCTAGCCAAAAACATTCAGTACTTC	CASSGQLAKNIQYF	-	TRBV27	TRBJ2-4	few
TGTGCCAGCAGCCCACAAGGGGGCCTGGCTGAAGCTTTCTTT	CASSPQGGLAEAFF	TRBD1	TRBV7-9	TRBJ1-1	-
TGTGCCAGCACCTTGACAGGGATCCGGCAGCATGGCTACACCTTC	CASTLTGIRQHGYTF	TRBD1	TRBV28	TRBJ1-2	-
TGTGCCAGCAGCCCCTACGCGCTCCAAGAGACCCAGTACTTC	CASSPYALQETQYF	-	TRBV11-2	TRBJ2-5	-
TGTGCCAGCTCCTGGCAGGGGGCTCGAGAGACCCAGTACTTC	CASSWQGARETQYF	TRBD1	TRBV28	TRBJ2-5	-
TGTGCCAGCAGTAGGGGACAGCTACTCTACAATGAGCAGTTCTTC	CASSRGQLLYNEQFF	TRBD1	TRBV27	TRBJ2-1	-
TGTGCCAGCAGCCAAGCGAGCGGGGGACAAGAGACCCAGTACTTC	CASSQASGGQETQYF	TRBD2	TRBV4-2	TRBJ2-5	-
TGCAGCGTTGAACGGGGTGACAGGGCGGGCTACACCTTC	CSVERGDRAGYTF	TRBD1	TRBV29-1	TRBJ1-2	few
TGCGCCAGCAGCTTAAGCGGGCCTGGCACAGATACGCAGTATTTT	CASSLSGPGTDTQYF	-	TRBV5-1	TRBJ2-3	-
TGTGCCAGCAGTCCGATTCTTGAGCCCGGGGCCAACGTCCTGACTTTC	CASSPILEPGANVLTF	-	TRBV28	TRBJ2-6	-
TGTGCCAGCAGCGCCCCGGGACAGGGGGCCTACAATGAGCAGTTCTTC	CASSAPGQGAYNEQFF	TRBD1	TRBV2	TRBJ2-1	few
TGTGCCAGCAGCTTAAGGCGGGAGTCCTACAATGAGCAGTTCTTC	CASSLRRESYNEQFF	TRBD2	TRBV7-7	TRBJ2-1	-
TGCGCCAGCACCACCGAGGGGGCCGAGACCCAGTACTTC	CASTTEGAETQYF	TRBD1	TRBV5-1	TRBJ2-5	-
TGTGCCAGCAGCCCGAGACAGAGCGGGGAACTCGAGCAGTACTTC	CASSPRQSGELEQYF	TRBD2	TRBV7-6	TRBJ2-7	-
TGTGCCAGCAGTCCCGGGACTAGCGGGATCAACGAGCAGTACTTC	CASSPGTSGINEQYF	TRBD2	TRBV28	TRBJ2-7	-
TGTGCCAGCAGTAATTACGACACGCGGGGAAATCAGCCCCAGCATTTT	CASSNYDTRGNQPQHF	-	TRBV28	TRBJ1-5	few
TGTGCCAGCAGCGTAGACGGGAACGGCGGGCAGTACTTC	CASSVDGNGGQYF	-	TRBV9	TRBJ2-7	-
TGTGCCACCGCGGACAGGATGAACACTGAAGCTTTCTTT	CATADRMNTEAFF	TRBD1	TRBV6-1	TRBJ1-1	-
TGTGCCATCAGTGAGTCGAGAGGTATTGGAAACATTCAGTACTTC	CAISESRGIGNIQYF	-	TRBV10-3	TRBJ2-4	-
TGTGCCAGCAGCCAAGATAGGGAGCGGGAGGGTCAAGGGCAGTTCTTC	CASSQDREREGQGQFF	TRBD2	TRBV4-2	TRBJ2-1	few
TGTGCCAGCAGTGACGGTCCGGGTTATTTT	CASSDGPGYF	-	TRBV6-4	TRBJ2-3	many
TGCGCCAGCAGCTTGAACCGAGGGGGTGAAAAACTGTTTTTT	CASSLNRGGEKLFF	-	TRBV5-1	TRBJ1-4	-
TGTGCCAGCAGCCAAGAAGAGGGTCCCGAGACCCAGTACTTC	CASSQEEGPETQYF	-	TRBV4-2	TRBJ2-5	few
TGTGCCAGCGGACAGGGGGCGAGAACTGAAGCTTTCTTT	CASGQGARTEAFF	TRBD1	TRBV28	TRBJ1-1	-
TGTGCCAGCAGCACTAGCGGGAACACCGGGGAGCTGTTTTTT	CASSTSGNTGELFF	TRBD2	TRBV28	TRBJ2-2	few
TGTGCCAGCAGTATCAACAGATCCTACGAGCAGTACTTC	CASSINRSYEQYF	-	TRBV2	TRBJ2-7	-
TGTGCCAGCAGCCAAGATCCGCTAGCGGGACGGTGGGGAAATGAGCAGTTCTTC	CASSQDPLAGRWGNEQFF	TRBD2	TRBV5-4	TRBJ2-1	-
TGTGCCAGCAGCCAAGTACTTAGCGGGGGCGTCAACTGGGAGCAGTACTTC	CASSQVLSGGVNWEQYF	TRBD2	TRBV5-6	TRBJ2-7	-
TGTGCCAGCAGTCGGGGACAGGATCGCTATGGCTACACCTTC	CASSRGQDRYGYTF	TRBD1	TRBV6-1	TRBJ1-2	-
TGTGCCAGCAGTCCGCACTCGGGTGACAGGGGATCCCAAGAGACCCAGTACTTC	CASSPHSGDRGSQETQYF	TRBD1	TRBV27	TRBJ2-5	few
TGTGCCAGCAGCTTATTCGGGACAGATACGCAGTATTTT	CASSLFGTDTQYF	-	TRBV7-2	TRBJ2-3	-